This TCR beta chain was captured in a study of blood T cell repertoires in COVID-19. Study-wide context: Material from acute and convalescent COVID-19 was sourced from the United States, Italy and Spain. PBMCs, B-cell-depleted T cells, or T cells provided the cDNA or gDNA that made up the material.

Original analysis: Researchers report that nucleated cell counts were estimated from reference gene primer amplification. Produced via immunoSEQ multiplex PCR; TCRdb's table is partial and in-frame only. D and trimming were read from the DNA, whereas the V and J calls and clone size are those reported in that table. The sample lists around 63,000 clones; approximately 90% were seen once. Germline V gene data show CDR1 as LGHDT and CDR2 as YNNKEL (reference sequence). This CDR3 region has 14 residues. V gave up 1 base and J gave up 2 bases, with 8 bases separating them. The receptor was derived from a woman older than 75 with acute or convalescent COVID-19. The sample consisted of peripheral blood. The chain employs TRBV3-1 (or the pseudogene TRBV3-2) and TRBJ2-5, with a possible D match to TRBD2 (6 bases). The CDR3 protein is CASSQGTKQETQYF. The CDR3 bases are TGTGCCAGCAGCCAAGGGACTAAACAAGAGACCCAGTACTTC.